These 3 T cell receptor beta chains share one sample of origin, sequenced in a study of blood T cell repertoires in COVID-19 (dated by TCRdb to 2018 to 2021). The library relied on the immunoSEQ multiplex PCR assay. This is the immuneACCESS table as TCRdb keeps it, with only in-frame sequences that have V and J called. A part of the clones is gone; compared with another copy, unresolved V genes explain less than half, and the rest is unexplained. The sample contains around 64,000 clones, approximately 90% of them found a single time. Less than 2.5% of the sample comes from the top ten. What was sequenced was peripheral blood. Receptors originate from a man between 25 and 39 years old with acute or convalescent COVID-19.

The chain couples TRBV25-1 to TRBJ2-3; D gene unclear. Looked up from germline, CDR1 is MGHDK and CDR2 is SYGVNS. CDR3 length: 14 residues. Trimming removed 4 bases from V and 2 bases from J, with 10 bases in between. In DNA, the CDR3 is TGTGCCAGCAGTGTGACGGGTTCCACAGATACGCAGTATTTT. Its translation is CASSVTGSTDTQYF.

The gene calls are TRBV6-2 or TRBV6-3 and TRBJ2-7, with TRBD1 matching 8 bases. The junction had 6 bases not matched to a gene; V was cut back by 5 bases and J by 0 bases. The germline CDR1 and CDR2 sequences are MNHEY and SVGEGT. CDR3 length: 15 residues. The CDR3 here is CASSTSGTGSYEQYF. The DNA of the CDR3 is TGTGCCAGCAGTACCTCCGGGACAGGCTCCTACGAGCAGTACTTC.

This clone has only a few counts. The rearrangement links TRBV30 to TRBJ1-4, with 10 bases identical to TRBD1. The CDR3 length is 14 residues. V shed 3 bases and J 5 bases; nucleotides not matched to a gene: 3. Germline V gives CDR1 GTSNPN, CDR2 SVGIG (reference sequence). The CDR3 region is CAWRPGQGNEKLFF. For the CDR3, the DNA is TGTGCCTGGAGACCGGGACAGGGGAATGAAAAACTGTTTTTT.